This TCR beta chain came from a study of shared clonotypes between healthy human individuals (dated by TCRdb to 2020 to 2021). Background for the entire study: A few men and a couple of women, aged 18 to 49 years, made up the cohort. Leukapheresis yielded between about 0.85 and 10 billion PBMCs per donor. To increase sequencing depth and limit assay-specific biases, TCR repertoire library preparation and sequencing were carried out by different laboratories using diverse techniques. To estimate repertoire size and how much clonotype sharing occurs between individuals, the study deeply sequenced the blood TCR repertoires of a handful of healthy adults. For each donor, CD4 naive and CD4 memory were each given three plates, CD8 naive was given two plates, and CD8 memory was given one plate. Paper-wide results and their limitations: Because the study included a small number of donors, the genetic and exposure-history diversity represented was limited. Pairwise subsampling led to the expectation that sequencing depth would affect the degree of clonotype sharing among donors. Rarefaction of sorted-subset datasets indicated incomplete sequencing despite the large sequencing depth. Higher generation probabilities were observed for clonotypes shared by all four sorted-subset donors than for non-shared clonotypes. Sampling was limited to blood, and TCR repertoires in tissue likely differ from TCR repertoires in blood. Sharing across a few donors was observed for about 5% of naive CD4, about 4% of naive CD8, over 2% of memory CD4, and roughly 0.43% of memory CD8 clonotypes. Larger estimated clonotype richness was generally found for naive subsets than for memory subsets.

Concerning this clone: Its antigen has not been determined. Base qualities are not provided; no much larger clone lies one nucleotide away.

TCR CDR3 regions were amplified from genomic DNA by multiplex PCR using the deep immunoSEQ assay. Extracted genomic DNA from each cell subset was distributed evenly across all wells of several immunoSEQ 96-well plates, and each plate was treated as a replicate. For sorted subsets, each replicate PCR was loaded with 200 ng genomic DNA, equivalent to about 30,000 T cell genomes. Purified libraries were quantified with a Qubit 3.0 fluorometer, sized on a Bioanalyzer 2100, and re-quantified with the KAPA Library Quantification kit. Every immunoSEQ 96-well plate was sequenced on a separate single-read 150-cycle Illumina NextSeq 550 flow cell. The authors processed their data as follows. Because the immunoSEQ output included only junctional sequences and no quality scores, the filtering could not be the same as the filtering used for full-length reads. Sequences were annotated with PyIR, a Python wrapper for IgBLAST v1.9, using IMGT germline references to assign V/J genes and CDR3. Reads with weak V/J assignments (E-value above 1e-6), missing CDR3, stop codons, out-of-frame junctions, or ambiguous translated residues were removed. A V3J clonotype was defined by an identical inferred V gene, J gene, and CDR3 amino acid sequence. Percentage overlap between repertoires was computed as shared unique clonotypes divided by the size of the smaller repertoire. RTK rarefaction, the Chao1 estimator, and Recon v2.1 estimates of unobserved clonotypes were used to assess repertoire richness. Generation probabilities for all TCRbeta clonotypes obtained by the gDNA method from a handful of donors were computed using OLGA. TCRdb carries this immuneACCESS record with in-frame sequences only. Its versions omit some clonotypes, under half of them owing to an unresolved V gene in the studies checked, with the rest unexplained. D and trimming were read from the DNA, whereas the V and J calls and clone size are those reported in that table. Here the sample has approximately 1.5 million clones; 98% occur a single time. The ten largest clonotypes hold about 0.45% of the sample.

Germline trimming: 3 bases from V, 5 bases from J; junction bases outside gene matches: 4. From its cysteine to its phenylalanine, the CDR3 spans 14 amino acids. Left in the record is the CDR3 DNA by itself, 42 bases read in frame from the first base. The germline V gene sets CDR1 to SGHVS and CDR2 to FQNEAQ. The donors were healthy, HIV-negative adults with no recently reported acute infections or vaccinations. Only Caucasian adults living in Nashville, Tennessee, USA were represented among the donors. Magnetic negative selection was used to enrich CD4+ T cells, after which naive cells were positively selected on CD45RA and the negative fraction became the memory subset. Blood was collected by leukapheresis, and PBMCs were isolated by Ficoll-Histopaque density gradient centrifugation and then cryopreserved in liquid nitrogen vapor phase. Analytical flow cytometry was used to check the purity and quantity of every magnetically sorted T cell population. From each sorted fraction, genomic DNA was isolated and quantified by UV absorbance on a Nanodrop 2000c.

Here the chain combines TRBV7-8 and TRBJ2-4; 7 of the junction bases match TRBD2. Source material: naive CD4+ T cells sorted from blood. According to the study, the label for this sample's cell subset or site signals: CD45RA+ positively selected. This TCR was recovered from a man in his thirties or forties in good health. The CDR3 reads CASSLGRGQNIQYF. The DNA sequence reads TGTGCCAGCAGCTTGGGGAGGGGACAAAACATTCAGTACTTC.